The 18 T cell receptor beta chains below come from one sample, sequenced in a study of T cell responses to AZD1222 COVID-19 vaccine (dated by TCRdb to 2020 to 2022). Explained via the paper, the time point label denotes: baseline before first vaccination. The library was obtained by the immunoSEQ multiplex PCR assay. TCRdb's version of the immuneACCESS table is confined to in-frame rearrangements and falls short of the full clone set. An unresolved V gene accounts for under half of the shortfall where checked; the remainder is of unknown origin. This sample is represented by some 120,000 clones; 70% to 90% of them were singletons. About 1.6% of the sample comes from the top ten. The starting material was peripheral blood, obtained on day 0 of AZD1222 vaccination. The origin of the receptors is an adult in good health.

With regard to this clone: One end of the junction varies from germline; a read error may be responsible. The chain links TRBV9 to TRBJ1-3; 7 bases match TRBD1. CDR3 length: 18 amino acids. Germline values: CDR1 SGDLS, CDR2 YYNGEE. CDR3 DNA: TGTGTCAGCAGCGGAGACAGGGAGGGGGCTCTCTCTGGAAACACCATATATTTT. Protein: CVSSGDREGALSGNTIYF.

The chain recombines TRBV25-1 with TRBJ2-2; D remains ambiguous. The germline V gene encodes CDR1 MGHDK and CDR2 SYGVNS. Trimming removed 6 bases from V and 5 bases from J, with 13 bases in between. The CDR3 has 14 amino acids. Here the CDR3 reads CASSILRDTGELFF. The CDR3 DNA reads TGTGCCAGCAGCATTCTTAGGGATACCGGGGAGCTGTTTTTT.

The rearrangement joins TRBV14 to TRBJ2-7, with D perhaps matching TRBD2 (5 bases). Germline values: CDR1 SGHDN, CDR2 FVKESK. The V end lost 4 bases, the J end lost 2 bases, and 12 bases lay between the germline ends. The CDR3 covers 14 residues. Here the CDR3 reads CASSRSPRAYEQYF. As DNA, the CDR3 is TGTGCCAGCAGCCGCTCCCCGAGGGCCTACGAGCAGTACTTC.

This chain links TRBV5-1 with TRBJ2-3, with D possibly being TRBD2 (5 bases). This CDR3 region has 16 residues. Between the trimmed V and J ends, which lost 5 bases and 1 base, there was a span of 17 bases. Germline V lookup: CDR1 SGHRS, CDR2 YFSETQ. The CDR3 loop is CASSQGGRSGTDTQYF. The CDR3 coding sequence is TGCGCCAGCAGTCAAGGAGGTAGAAGCGGCACAGATACGCAGTATTTT. The whole variable domain, remainder taken from reference TRBV5-1 and TRBJ2-3, is KAGVTQTPRYLIKTRGQQVTLSCSPISGHRSVSWYQQTPGQGLQFLFEYFSETQRNKGNFPGRFSGRQFSNSRSEMNVSTLELGDSALYLCASSQGGRSGTDTQYFGPGTRLTVL.

This sequence joins TRBV19 and TRBJ2-2; 7 bases map to TRBD1. After removal of 5 bases from V and 6 bases from J, the junction contained 0 bases not matched to a gene. CDR1 is LNHDA and CDR2 is SQIVND in the germline V gene (reference sequence). The CDR3 runs to 12 residues. The CDR3: CASSQGAGELFF. CDR3 bases: TGTGCCAGTAGTCAGGGGGCCGGGGAGCTGTTTTTT.

The rearrangement joins TRBV5-4 to TRBJ2-2; D may match TRBD1 or TRBD2 (5 bases each). The CDR3 is 14 amino acids. V lost 4 bases to trimming and J lost 7 bases, with 14 bases between them. Germline CDR1 is SGHNT and CDR2 is YYREEE (reference sequence). The CDR3 loop is CASSGPGRRGELFF. The CDR3 DNA is TGTGCCAGCAGCGGCCCAGGGAGACGCGGGGAGCTGTTTTTT.

The rearrangement joins TRBV9 to TRBJ1-1, with D uncertain. V lost 4 bases and J lost 0, with 13 bases in between. Germline values: CDR1 SGDLS, CDR2 YYNGEE. CDR3 length: 15 residues. The CDR3 coding sequence is TGTGCCAGCAGCTCCGGCGGAGCCGTGAACACTGAAGCTTTCTTT. Translating gives CASSSGGAVNTEAFF.

This chain links TRBV6-5 with TRBJ1-1; TRBD1 agrees at 8 bases. The CDR3 is 13 residues long. The V and J ends lost 8 bases and 4 bases, in that order; junction bases with no gene match: 6. Germline V gives CDR1 MNHEY, CDR2 SVGAGI. CDR3 loop: CASSDRVGTEAFF. The CDR3 nucleotides are TGTGCCAGCTCGGACAGGGTGGGCACTGAAGCTTTCTTT.

This clone was found once. The CDR3 loop reads CASSLGSRGNTEAFF. In DNA, the CDR3 is TGTGCCAGCAGCTTGGGTAGCAGGGGGAACACTGAAGCTTTCTTT. The rearrangement uses TRBV7-3 and TRBJ1-1; perhaps TRBD1 as D (6 bases). Germline assignment: CDR1 SGHTA and CDR2 FQGTGA. V was cut by 3 bases and J by 1 base, with 12 bases left in between. This CDR3 has 15 residues.

V and J are TRBV11-1 and TRBJ1-3; TRBD1 matches 7 bases. With V trimmed by 5 bases and J by 0 bases, 7 bases remained unmatched. Germline-derived CDR1 and CDR2 are SGHAT and FQDESV (reference sequence). This CDR3 is built from 16 residues. CDR3 residues: CASSTTGDVSGNTIYF. The DNA of the CDR3 is TGTGCCAGCAGCACTACAGGGGACGTCTCTGGAAACACCATATATTTT.

This clone was seen a single time. The CDR3 bases are TGTGCCAGCAGCTTAGGCAGGGACAGTGAAAAACTGTTTTTT. The encoded protein is CASSLGRDSEKLFF. This sequence joins TRBV11-3 and TRBJ1-4; 7 bases align to TRBD1. This CDR3 is 14 amino acids long. The trim removed 1 base at V and 7 bases at J, leaving 3 bases unmatched. The germline gives CDR1 SGHNT, CDR2 YENEEA.

The CDR3 region has the DNA TGTGCCAGCTCACCGATCCCGAACACTGAAGCTTTCTTT. This encodes CASSPIPNTEAFF. The rearrangement links TRBV18 to TRBJ1-1; D is uncertain. V lost 3 bases and J 1 base, leaving 6 bases between the germline ends. The V gene's germline CDR1 is KGHSH and CDR2 LQKENI. The CDR3 runs 13 residues.

The rearrangement joins TRBV11-3 to TRBJ2-7, with D possibly matching TRBD1 (7 bases). Germline loops: CDR1 SGHNT, CDR2 YENEEA. Trimming took off 1 base at V and 5 bases at J, with 15 bases between the two ends. The CDR3 length is 15 residues. The CDR3 here is CASSLGQGGVDEQYF. The CDR3 DNA reads TGTGCCAGCAGCTTAGGACAGGGAGGTGTTGACGAGCAGTACTTC. Variable domain in full (rest from reference TRBV11-3 and TRBJ2-7): EAGVVQSPRYKIIEKKQPVAFWCNPISGHNTLYWYLQNLGQGPELLIRYENEEAVDDSQLPKDRFSAERLKGVDSTLKIQPAELGDSAVYLCASSLGQGGVDEQYFGPGTRLTVT.

The chain links TRBV19 to TRBJ2-7; D may be TRBD2 (5 bases). Between the trimmed V and J ends, which lost 5 bases and 4 bases, there was a span of 9 bases. The CDR3 totals 12 residues. Germline V CDR1 and CDR2: LNHDA, SQIVND (reference sequence). The DNA of the CDR3 is TGTGCCAGTAGTGGAGGTTGGTACGAGCAGTACTTC. It codes for CASSGGWYEQYF.

V usage is TRBV27 and J usage is TRBJ1-2, with a tentative D call TRBD1 (6 bases). V was trimmed by 5 bases and J by 3 bases, leaving 10 bases between them. This CDR3 contains 13 residues. The germline V gene encodes CDR1 MNHEY and CDR2 SMNVEV (reference sequence). DNA for the CDR3: TGTGCCAGCAGTCCCAGGGGTCACTATGGCTACACCTTC. Translating gives CASSPRGHYGYTF.

The chain joins TRBV7-3 to TRBJ2-1; 10 bases line up with TRBD1. The CDR3 has 17 residues. The germline V gene has CDR1 SGHTA and CDR2 FQGTGA. J was trimmed by 7 bases and V by 2 bases; bases with no gene match: 11. The CDR3 here is CASSLGDRGRLGNEQFF. CDR3 DNA: TGTGCCAGCAGCTTAGGGGACAGGGGCCGTTTGGGGAATGAGCAGTTCTTC. Based on the CDR3 plus reference TRBV7-3 and TRBJ2-1, the full variable domain is GAGVSQTPSNKVTEKGKYVELRCDPISGHTALYWYRQSLGQGPEFLIYFQGTGAADDSGLPNDRFFAVRPEGSVSTLKIQRTERGDSAVYLCASSLGDRGRLGNEQFFGPGTRLTVL.

This clone was observed a few times. This chain joins TRBV6-5 and TRBJ1-5, with D possibly being TRBD1 (6 bases). Trimming removed 8 bases at V and 4 bases at J, with 18 bases between. Germline V lookup: CDR1 MNHEY, CDR2 SVGAGI. The CDR3 length is 15 residues. CDR3 sequence (DNA): TGTGCCAGCGGGCCGGACAGAAGGGGGAATCAGCCCCAGCATTTT. This sequence encodes CASGPDRRGNQPQHF.

In this sample, this clone turned up a few times. The V and J genes are TRBV29-1 and TRBJ1-1; no definite D call. Trimming shortened V by 3 bases and J by 10 bases, and 12 bases separated the two germline ends. This CDR3 is 11 amino acids long. Germline V gene lookup returns CDR1 SQVTM and CDR2 ANQGSEA. CDR3 in amino acids: CSVDLLGLAFF. CDR3 nucleotide sequence: TGCAGCGTTGATTTGTTAGGGTTAGCTTTCTTT.